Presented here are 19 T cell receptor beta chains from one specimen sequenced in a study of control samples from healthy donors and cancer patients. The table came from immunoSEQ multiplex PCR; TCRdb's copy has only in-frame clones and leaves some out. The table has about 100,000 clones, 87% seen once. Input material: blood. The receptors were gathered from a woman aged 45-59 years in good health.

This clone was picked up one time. Here the CDR3 reads CASSLGTVYEQYF. The CDR3 nucleotides are TGTGCCAGCAGTTTGGGGACAGTCTACGAGCAGTACTTC. The chain recombines TRBV12-3 or TRBV12-4 with TRBJ2-7; 7 bases agree with TRBD1. The ends lost 3 bases at V and 3 bases at J; junction bases unmatched: 2. This CDR3 region has 13 residues.

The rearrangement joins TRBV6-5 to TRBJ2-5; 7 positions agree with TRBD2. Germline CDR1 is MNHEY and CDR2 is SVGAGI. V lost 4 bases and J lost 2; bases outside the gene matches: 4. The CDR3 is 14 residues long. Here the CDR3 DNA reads TGTGCCAGCAGTTTGAGCGGGGCTCAAGAGACCCAGTACTTC. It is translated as CASSLSGAQETQYF.

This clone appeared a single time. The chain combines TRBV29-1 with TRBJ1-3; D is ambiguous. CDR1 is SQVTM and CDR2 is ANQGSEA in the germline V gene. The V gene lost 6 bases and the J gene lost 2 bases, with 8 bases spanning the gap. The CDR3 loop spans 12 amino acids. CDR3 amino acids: CSVVNTGNTIYF. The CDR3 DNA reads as TGCAGCGTGGTTAATACTGGAAACACCATATATTTT. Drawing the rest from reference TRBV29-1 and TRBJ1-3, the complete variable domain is SAVISQKPSRDICQRGTSLTIQCQVDSQVTMMFWYRQQPGQSLTLIATANQGSEATYESGFVIDKFPISRPNLTFSTLTVSNMSPEDSSIYLCSVVNTGNTIYFGEGSWLTVV.

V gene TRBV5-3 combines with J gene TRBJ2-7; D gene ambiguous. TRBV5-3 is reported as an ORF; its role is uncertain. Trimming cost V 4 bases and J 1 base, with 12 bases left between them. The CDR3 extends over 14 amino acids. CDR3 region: CARSPAEVSYEQYV. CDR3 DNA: TGTGCCAGAAGCCCGGCCGAGGTATCCTACGAGCAGTACGTC.

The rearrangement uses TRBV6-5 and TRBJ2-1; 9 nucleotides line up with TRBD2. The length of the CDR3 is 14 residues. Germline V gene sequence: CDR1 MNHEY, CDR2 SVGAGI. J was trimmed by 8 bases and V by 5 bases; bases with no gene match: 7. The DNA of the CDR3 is TGTGCCAGCAGTCTAGCGGGGAACTTCCATGAGCAGTTCTTC. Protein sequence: CASSLAGNFHEQFF.

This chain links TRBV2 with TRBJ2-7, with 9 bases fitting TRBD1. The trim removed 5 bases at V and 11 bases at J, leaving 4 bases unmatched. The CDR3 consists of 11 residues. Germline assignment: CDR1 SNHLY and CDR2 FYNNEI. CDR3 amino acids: CASSLGQGEYF. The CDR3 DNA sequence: TGTGCCAGCAGTTTGGGACAGGGAGAGTACTTC.

Here the CDR3 DNA reads TGTGCCAGCAGTGATCGGACAGGCTATAATTCACCCCTCCACTTT. This encodes CASSDRTGYNSPLHF. J is TRBJ1-6 and V is TRBV6-1, with 7 positions matching TRBD1. The germline V gene encodes CDR1 MNHNS and CDR2 SASEGT. There are 15 residues in the CDR3. The ends lost 3 bases at V and 3 bases at J; junction bases unmatched: 2.

CDR3 sequence (DNA): TGTGCCAGCAGTTACTCAAGTAGGTCCTACAATGAGCAGTTCTTC. Protein product: CASSYSSRSYNEQFF. The rearrangement links TRBV6-6 to TRBJ2-1; no clear D. Trimming removed 0 bases from V and 1 base from J, with 7 bases in between. CDR3 size: 15 residues. The germline V gene encodes CDR1 MNHNY and CDR2 SVGAGI (reference sequence).

The CDR3 region has the DNA TGTGCCAGCAGCGCCGGGACTCAGGGTCGGAATACGCAGTATTTT. As protein: CASSAGTQGRNTQYF. The chain links TRBV9 to TRBJ2-3, with D possibly being TRBD2 (6 bases). Germline CDR1 and CDR2: SGDLS and YYNGEE. The V gene lost 3 bases and the J gene lost 7 bases, with 18 bases spanning the gap. The CDR3 is made up of 15 amino acids. Full variable domain (outside the CDR3, taken from reference TRBV9 and TRBJ2-3): DSGVTQTPKHLITATGQRVTLRCSPRSGDLSVYWYQQSLDQGLQFLIQYYNGEERAKGNILERFSAQQFPDLHSELNLSSLELGDSALYFCASSAGTQGRNTQYFGPGTRLTVL.

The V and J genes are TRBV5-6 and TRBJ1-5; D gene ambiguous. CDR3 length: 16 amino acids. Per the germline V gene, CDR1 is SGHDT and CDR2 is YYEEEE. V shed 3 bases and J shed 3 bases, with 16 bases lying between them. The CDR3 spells CASSYKPPPPNQPQHF. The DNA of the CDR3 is TGTGCCAGCAGCTATAAACCACCACCTCCCAATCAGCCCCAGCATTTT.

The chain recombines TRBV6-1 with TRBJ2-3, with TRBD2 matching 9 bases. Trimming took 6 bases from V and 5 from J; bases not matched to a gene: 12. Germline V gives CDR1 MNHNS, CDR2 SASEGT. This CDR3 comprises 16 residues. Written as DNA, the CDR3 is TGTGCCAGCAGGGAACCTAGCGGGACAAGAATAGATACGCAGTATTTT. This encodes CASREPSGTRIDTQYF.

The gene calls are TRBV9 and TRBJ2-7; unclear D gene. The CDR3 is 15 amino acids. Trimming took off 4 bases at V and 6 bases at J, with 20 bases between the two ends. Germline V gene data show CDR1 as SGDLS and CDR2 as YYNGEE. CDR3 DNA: TGTGCCAGCAGCCTATCGGGTGCTACTATCAGCGAGCAGTACTTC. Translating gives CASSLSGATISEQYF.

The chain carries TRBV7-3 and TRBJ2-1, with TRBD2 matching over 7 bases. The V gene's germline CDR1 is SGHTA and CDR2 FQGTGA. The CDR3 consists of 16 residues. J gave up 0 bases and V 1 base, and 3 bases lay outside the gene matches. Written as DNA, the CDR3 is TGTGCCAGCAGCTTAAAGAGCGGGATCTCCTACAATGAGCAGTTCTTC. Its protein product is CASSLKSGISYNEQFF.

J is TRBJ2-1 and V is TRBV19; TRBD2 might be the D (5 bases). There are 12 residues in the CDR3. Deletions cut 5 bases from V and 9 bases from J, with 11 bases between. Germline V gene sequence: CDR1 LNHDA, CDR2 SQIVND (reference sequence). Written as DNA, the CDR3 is TGTGCCAGTAGTTCCGACGGAGGTGAGCAGTTCTTC. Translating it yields CASSSDGGEQFF.

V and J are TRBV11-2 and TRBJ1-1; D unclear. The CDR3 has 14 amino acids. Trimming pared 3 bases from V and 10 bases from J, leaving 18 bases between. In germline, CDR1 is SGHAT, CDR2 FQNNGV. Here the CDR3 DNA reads TGTGCCAGCAGCTTGAGACTCCTTGAGAACGGAGCTTTCTTT. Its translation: CASSLRLLENGAFF.

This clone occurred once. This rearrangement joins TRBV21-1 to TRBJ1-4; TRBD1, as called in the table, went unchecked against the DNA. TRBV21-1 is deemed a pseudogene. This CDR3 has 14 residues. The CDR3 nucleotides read TGTGCCAGCAGCAAAGGGACAGTCGATGAAAAACTGTTTTTT. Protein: CASSKGTVDEKLFF.

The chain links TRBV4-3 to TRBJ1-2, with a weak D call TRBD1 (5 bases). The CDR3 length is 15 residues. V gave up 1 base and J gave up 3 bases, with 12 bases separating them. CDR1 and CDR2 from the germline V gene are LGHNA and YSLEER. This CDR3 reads CASSQAGNQDYGYTF. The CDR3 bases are TGCGCCAGCAGCCAAGCAGGGAATCAAGACTATGGCTACACCTTC.

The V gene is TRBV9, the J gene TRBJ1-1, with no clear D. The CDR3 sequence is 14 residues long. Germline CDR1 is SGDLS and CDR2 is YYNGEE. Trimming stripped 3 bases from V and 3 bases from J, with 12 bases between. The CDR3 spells CASSAGPRDTEAFF. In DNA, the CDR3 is TGTGCCAGCAGCGCCGGGCCCCGGGACACTGAAGCTTTCTTT.

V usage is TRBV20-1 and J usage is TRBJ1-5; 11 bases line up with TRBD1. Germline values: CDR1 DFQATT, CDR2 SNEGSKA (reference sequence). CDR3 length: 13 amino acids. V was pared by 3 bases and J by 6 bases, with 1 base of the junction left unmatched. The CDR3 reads CSASGQGAQPQHF. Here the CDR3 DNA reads TGCAGTGCTAGTGGACAGGGGGCTCAGCCCCAGCATTTT.